This passage covers 5 T cell receptor beta chains from one sample sequenced in a study of blood T cells in healthy people across ages. A sample-barcoded 5' primer and a J-beta primer mix were used in a second PCR of roughly 6 to 12 cycles. TCRdb processed the 5' RACE reads anew with MiXCR; each CDR3 protein has one entry. The sample lists nearly 1 million distinct CDR3 sequences, roughly half occurring once. Input material: blood. All receptors come from a woman between 55 and 75 years old in good health.

This clonotype was counted between two and nine times. The genes are TRBV7-6 and TRBJ2-3; 12 bases fit TRBD2. The length of the CDR3 is 16 residues. The V and J ends lost 6 bases and 0 bases, in that order; junction bases with no gene match: 4. The germline V gene has CDR1 SGHVS and CDR2 FNYEAQ. The CDR3 region is CASRGTSGRSTDTQYF. DNA for the CDR3: TGTGCCAGCAGGGGGACTAGCGGGCGTAGCACAGATACGCAGTATTTT.

The chain combines TRBV27 with TRBJ2-1; 7 bases are shared with TRBD1. The CDR3 runs to 14 residues. Germline values: CDR1 MNHEY, CDR2 SMNVEV (reference sequence). V gave up 7 bases and J gave up 2 bases; unmatched junction bases: 5. The CDR3 spells CASMPGTAYNEQFF. Written as DNA, the CDR3 is TGTGCCAGCATGCCCGGGACAGCCTACAATGAGCAGTTCTTC.

The V and J genes are TRBV12-3 or TRBV12-4 and TRBJ2-5, with TRBD2 as a possible D gene (6 bases). This CDR3 has 14 residues. Trimming shortened V by 3 bases and J by 5 bases, and 13 bases separated the two germline ends. In DNA, the CDR3 is TGTGCCAGCAGTTTCTCGGTCGGAGGGGAGACCCAGTACTTC. Its translation is CASSFSVGGETQYF.

The V gene is TRBV15, the J gene TRBJ2-1; maybe TRBD2 (5 bases). The J call could be wrong; TRBJ2-7 is a better fit for the DNA end. CDR1 and CDR2 from the germline V gene are LNHNV and YYDKDF (reference sequence). The length of the CDR3 is 14 residues. The CDR3 spells CATSRDPSTGEQYF. The CDR3 nucleotides are TGTGCCACCAGCAGAGATCCAAGTACGGGGGAGCAGTACTTC.

The V gene is TRBV10-3, the J gene TRBJ2-5, with D possibly matching TRBD2 (6 bases). The CDR3 totals 13 residues. Germline CDR1 is ENHRY and CDR2 is SYGVKD. V shed 6 bases and J shed 5 bases, with 13 bases lying between them. The CDR3 is CAIRPFGGETQYF. The DNA for the CDR3 is TGTGCCATCAGACCGTTCGGGGGTGAGACCCAGTACTTC.